A few counts support the clone carrying this TCR beta chain. Germline-derived CDR1 and CDR2 are KGHDR and SFDVKD. V was pared by 0 bases and J by 1 base, with 7 bases of the junction left unmatched. The CDR3 loop spans 19 amino acids. The data belong to a study of T-cell memory formation after mild COVID-19. Using its own MiXCR run on the 5' RACE reads, TCRdb lists one record per CDR3 protein. Of about 210,000 distinct CDR3 sequences listed, about 10% were seen once; the top ten hold approximately 2.8%. The sequence derives from a man younger than 35 who had mild COVID-19 (a few samples of this study predate the infection). Cell type and time point are not known. The chain couples TRBV24-1 to TRBJ2-6; TRBD2 agrees at 8 bases. Sequenced sample: PBMCs or a T cell subset sorted from them (not recorded which). CDR3: CATSDLLSGETSGANVLTF. The CDR3 DNA follows: TGTGCCACCAGTGATTTGCTTAGCGGGGAAACTTCTGGGGCCAACGTCCTGACTTTC.